Listed below are T cell receptor beta chains from one sample, sequenced in a study of human T cells and chemical hapten exposure. TCRdb called the RACE reads again in MiXCR, with one record for every CDR3 protein. The data show roughly 200,000 distinct CDR3 sequences, approximately 20% seen once. Sequencing used whole blood, obtained in connection with sensitization to the hapten diphenylcyclopropenone (DPC). The receptors here all came from a woman in her forties or fifties with alopecia areata. Some clones in this sample may be carry-over from other donors' samples. Both conserved end residues are part of each CDR3. Each record gives: J gene, clone size, V gene, D gene, CDR3 protein, CDR3 DNA. D genes are given only for firm matches. The size of a clone is reported for some rows only, either as once, few or many, or as a class for expanded clones.

J: TRBJ2-3; size: many; V: TRBV5-1; D: TRBD2; CDR3: CASSLSGRVPPDTQYF; DNA: TGCGCCAGCAGCTTGAGCGGGAGGGTCCCCCCAGATACGCAGTATTTT
J: TRBJ2-7; size: NA; V: TRBV3-1; D: NA; CDR3: CASSQASGPLGEQYF; DNA: TGTGCCAGCAGCCAGGCCTCGGGCCCCCTTGGTGAGCAGTACTTC
J: TRBJ1-3; size: NA; V: TRBV6-5; D: NA; CDR3: CASSPTGTGGNTIYF; DNA: TGTGCCAGCAGTCCCACAGGGACGGGAGGAAACACCATATATTTT
J: TRBJ2-1; size: NA; V: TRBV4-1; D: TRBD2; CDR3: CASSRLGTSKYNEQFF; DNA: TGCGCCAGCAGTCGACTGGGGACTAGCAAATACAATGAGCAGTTCTTC
J: TRBJ1-1; size: few; V: TRBV6-5; D: NA; CDR3: CASRVAGANTEAFF; DNA: TGTGCCAGCAGGGTGGCGGGCGCGAACACTGAAGCTTTCTTT
J: TRBJ2-3; size: NA; V: TRBV20-1; D: NA; CDR3: CSAVVSGTDTQYF; DNA: TGCAGTGCTGTGGTTTCAGGGACAGATACGCAGTATTTT
J: TRBJ1-1; size: NA; V: TRBV5-1; D: NA; CDR3: CASTIAGATEAFF; DNA: TGCGCCAGCACTATAGCGGGGGCAACTGAAGCTTTCTTT
J: TRBJ2-7; size: NA; V: TRBV11-2; D: TRBD2; CDR3: CASSFGLAGQYF; DNA: TGTGCCAGCAGCTTCGGACTAGCAGGGCAGTACTTC
J: TRBJ2-7; size: many; V: TRBV7-6; D: NA; CDR3: CASSPERGEQYF; DNA: TGTGCCAGCAGCCCCGAAAGGGGCGAGCAGTACTTC
J: TRBJ1-2; size: NA; V: TRBV10-3; D: NA; CDR3: CAISESGLNGYTF; DNA: TGTGCCATCAGTGAGTCGGGACTGAATGGCTACACCTTC
J: TRBJ2-1; size: NA; V: TRBV5-4; D: NA; CDR3: CASSLKKGSYNEQFF; DNA: TGTGCCAGCAGCTTAAAAAAGGGCTCCTACAATGAGCAGTTCTTC
J: TRBJ2-6; size: NA; V: TRBV5-1; D: NA; CDR3: CASSPVVSSGANVLTF; DNA: TGCGCCAGCAGCCCGGTCGTTAGCTCTGGGGCCAACGTCCTGACTTTC
J: TRBJ1-5; size: NA; V: TRBV10-3; D: NA; CDR3: CAIRAHSNQPQHF; DNA: TGTGCCATCAGGGCCCATAGCAATCAGCCCCAGCATTTT
J: TRBJ2-1; size: NA; V: TRBV5-1; D: TRBD2; CDR3: CASSLTLAGETAYNEQFF; DNA: TGCGCCAGCAGCTTGACTCTAGCGGGAGAGACAGCATACAATGAGCAGTTCTTC
J: TRBJ1-5; size: NA; V: TRBV10-2; D: NA; CDR3: CASSSSGVTQPQHF; DNA: TGCGCCAGCAGTTCATCAGGGGTAACTCAGCCCCAGCATTTT
J: TRBJ2-5; size: few; V: TRBV5-1; D: TRBD2; CDR3: CASSFAGGPMETQYF; DNA: TGCGCCAGCAGCTTTGCGGGAGGCCCTATGGAGACCCAGTACTTC
J: TRBJ2-2; size: few; V: TRBV10-3; D: TRBD1; CDR3: CAIRGQVDGELFF; DNA: TGTGCCATCAGAGGACAGGTGGACGGGGAGCTGTTTTTT
J: TRBJ1-2; size: NA; V: TRBV11-2; D: TRBD1; CDR3: CASSLAGQGSGYTF; DNA: TGTGCCAGCAGCTTGGCGGGACAGGGCTCCGGCTACACCTTC
J: TRBJ2-2; size: NA; V: TRBV12-3/TRBV12-4; D: TRBD2; CDR3: CASSLAAGAGELFF; DNA: TGTGCCAGCAGTTTGGCCGCGGGGGCCGGGGAGCTGTTTTTT
J: TRBJ2-7; size: many; V: TRBV28; D: NA; CDR3: CASSSLRSSPSQKQYF; DNA: TGTGCCAGCAGCTCCCTCCGCTCTTCACCATCGCAAAAGCAGTACTTC
J: TRBJ1-1; size: few; V: TRBV5-1; D: NA; CDR3: CASSLGGGTNTEAFF; DNA: TGCGCCAGCAGCTTGGGGGGCGGGACGAACACTGAAGCTTTCTTT
J: TRBJ2-6; size: few; V: TRBV7-6; D: TRBD1; CDR3: CASSGTGVTSGANVLTF; DNA: TGTGCCAGCAGCGGGACAGGGGTAACCTCTGGGGCCAACGTCCTGACTTTC
J: TRBJ1-1; size: many; V: TRBV20-1; D: NA; CDR3: CSAAYRETEAFF; DNA: TGCAGTGCGGCATACAGAGAAACTGAAGCTTTCTTT
J: TRBJ1-4; size: NA; V: TRBV19; D: TRBD1; CDR3: CATAGTDNEKLFF; DNA: TGTGCCACCGCCGGGACAGATAATGAAAAACTGTTTTTT
J: TRBJ1-1; size: few; V: TRBV12-3/TRBV12-4; D: NA; CDR3: CASSFSAGNTEAFF; DNA: TGTGCCAGCAGTTTTTCGGCAGGGAACACTGAAGCTTTCTTT
J: TRBJ2-7; size: few; V: TRBV15; D: NA; CDR3: CATSRGRAGWRSYEQYF; DNA: TGTGCCACCAGCAGAGGCAGGGCCGGCTGGAGGTCCTACGAGCAGTACTTC
J: TRBJ2-1; size: NA; V: TRBV6-5; D: TRBD1; CDR3: CANRLRGGPQFF; DNA: TGTGCCAACAGACTTAGAGGGGGCCCGCAGTTCTTC
J: TRBJ2-3; size: NA; V: TRBV20-1; D: TRBD2; CDR3: CSARMLAGGLDTQYF; DNA: TGCAGTGCTAGGATGTTAGCGGGAGGTCTAGATACGCAGTATTTT
J: TRBJ1-5; size: few; V: TRBV29-1; D: NA; CDR3: CSVEQGGNQPQHF; DNA: TGCAGCGTTGAACAGGGTGGCAATCAGCCCCAGCATTTT